The 7 T cell receptor beta chains presented below share a single source sample, sequenced in a study of cytomegalovirus exposure and HLA in healthy donors. PCR primers comprised 60 Vbeta and 13 Jbeta primers. Sequenced by immunoSEQ multiplex PCR; TCRdb stores in-frame clones only, minus some. The sample has over 150,000 clones; 80% to 90% are singletons. Material for sequencing was PBMCs. These receptors all stem from a girl aged 2-9 years in good health and CMV-seropositive.

In this sample, this clone turned up a few times. This chain links TRBV5-6 with TRBJ1-3, with D uncertain. Trimming took off 1 base at V and 4 bases at J, with 6 bases between the two ends. The CDR3 extends over 13 amino acids. Germline V gives CDR1 SGHDT, CDR2 YYEEEE. The CDR3 here is CASSLYRGNTIYF. DNA of the CDR3: TGTGCCAGCAGCTTGTATCGGGGAAACACCATATATTTT. The variable domain in full, completed from reference TRBV5-6 and TRBJ1-3, reads DAGVTQSPTHLIKTRGQQVTLRCSPKSGHDTVSWYQQALGQGPQFIFQYYEEEERQRGNFPDRFSGHQFPNYSSELNVNALLLGDSALYLCASSLYRGNTIYFGEGSWLTVV.

V is TRBV7-9 and J is TRBJ2-2; tentative D call: TRBD1 (6 bases). Germline V gives CDR1 SEHNR, CDR2 FQNEAQ (reference sequence). V dropped 1 base and J dropped 4 bases, with 7 bases sitting between them. The CDR3 extends over 14 amino acids. The DNA of the CDR3 is TGTGCCAGCAGCTTAGAGACAGGCACCGGGGAGCTGTTTTTT. Its protein product is CASSLETGTGELFF.

The chain carries TRBV19 and TRBJ1-3; 10 nucleotides agree with TRBD1. Germline CDR1 reads LNHDA; CDR2 reads SQIVND (reference sequence). CDR3 length: 14 residues. V lost 6 bases, J lost 9 bases, and 8 bases stayed unmatched. This CDR3 is CASSLTWTGGTIYF. CDR3 in DNA: TGTGCCAGTAGCCTCACCTGGACAGGGGGCACCATATATTTT.

This clone has a handful of counts. V usage is TRBV6-1 and J usage is TRBJ1-6; D ambiguous. Germline CDR1 and CDR2: MNHNS and SASEGT. Trimming shortened V by 2 bases and J by 6 bases, and 14 bases separated the two germline ends. The CDR3 spans 16 residues. The CDR3 DNA reads TGTGCCAGCAGTGAATATTCGCGAATGTCTAATTCACCCCTCCACTTT. Translating it yields CASSEYSRMSNSPLHF.

The J gene is TRBJ2-1, the V gene TRBV30; 8 bases match TRBD2. Germline CDR1 reads GTSNPN; CDR2 reads SVGIG (reference sequence). V trimming: 5 bases; J trimming: 8 bases; junction bases outside the gene matches: 11. This CDR3 contains 14 residues. CDR3 nucleotide sequence: TGTGCCTGGGCCGACGGGAGGGCCGTGGATGAGCAGTTCTTC. Translating gives CAWADGRAVDEQFF.

The V gene is TRBV2, the J gene TRBJ1-2; the match to TRBD1 covers 8 bases. Germline V gene data show CDR1 as SNHLY and CDR2 as FYNNEI. CDR3 length: 15 amino acids. The junction had 6 bases not matched to a gene; V was cut back by 4 bases and J by 2 bases. In DNA, the CDR3 is TGTGCCAGCAGTGGCGTCAGGGGGCGAAACTATGGCTACACCTTC. It codes for CASSGVRGRNYGYTF.

V and J are TRBV7-2 and TRBJ2-1; TRBD2 matches 13 bases. CDR3 size: 17 residues. Germline values: CDR1 SGHTA, CDR2 FQGNSA. V lost 4 bases to trimming and J lost 3 bases; unmatched junction nucleotides: 6. DNA for the CDR3: TGTGCCAGCAGCTCCCGACTAGCGGGAGGCATCTACAATGAGCAGTTCTTC. This codes for CASSSRLAGGIYNEQFF.